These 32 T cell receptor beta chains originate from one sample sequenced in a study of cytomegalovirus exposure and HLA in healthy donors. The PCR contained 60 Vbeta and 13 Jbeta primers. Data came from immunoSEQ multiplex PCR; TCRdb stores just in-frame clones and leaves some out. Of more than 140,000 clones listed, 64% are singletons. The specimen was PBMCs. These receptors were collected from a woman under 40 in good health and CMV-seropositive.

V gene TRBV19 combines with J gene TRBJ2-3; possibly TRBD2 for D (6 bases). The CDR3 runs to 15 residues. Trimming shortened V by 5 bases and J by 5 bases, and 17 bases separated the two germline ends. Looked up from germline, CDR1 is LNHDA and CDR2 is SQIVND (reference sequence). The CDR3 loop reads CASSRASEIIDTQYF. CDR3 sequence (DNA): TGTGCCAGTAGTCGGGCTAGCGAGATAATAGATACGCAGTATTTT.

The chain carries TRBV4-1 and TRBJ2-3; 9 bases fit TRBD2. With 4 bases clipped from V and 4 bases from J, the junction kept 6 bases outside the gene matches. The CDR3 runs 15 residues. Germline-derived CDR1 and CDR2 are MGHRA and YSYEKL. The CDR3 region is CASSPRGGEADTQYF. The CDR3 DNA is TGCGCCAGCAGCCCGCGGGGGGGCGAAGCAGATACGCAGTATTTT.

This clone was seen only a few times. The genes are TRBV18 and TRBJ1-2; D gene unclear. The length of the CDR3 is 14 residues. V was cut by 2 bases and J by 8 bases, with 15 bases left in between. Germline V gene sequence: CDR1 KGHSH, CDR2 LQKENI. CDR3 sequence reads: CASSPNALAGGYTF. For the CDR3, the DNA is TGTGCCAGCTCACCAAACGCCCTGGCGGGAGGCTACACCTTC.

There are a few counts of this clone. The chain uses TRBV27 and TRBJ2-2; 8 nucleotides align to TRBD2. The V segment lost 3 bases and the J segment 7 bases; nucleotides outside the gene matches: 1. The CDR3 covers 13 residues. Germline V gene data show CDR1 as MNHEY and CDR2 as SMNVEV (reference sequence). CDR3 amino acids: CASSFSGIGELFF. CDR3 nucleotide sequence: TGTGCCAGCAGTTTTAGCGGGATCGGGGAGCTGTTTTTT.

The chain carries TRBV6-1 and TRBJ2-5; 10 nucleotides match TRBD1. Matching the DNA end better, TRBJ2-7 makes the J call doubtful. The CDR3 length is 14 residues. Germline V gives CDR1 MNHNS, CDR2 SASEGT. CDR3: CASSDRDRGYEQYF. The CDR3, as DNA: TGTGCCAGCAGTGACCGGGACAGGGGCTACGAGCAGTACTTC.

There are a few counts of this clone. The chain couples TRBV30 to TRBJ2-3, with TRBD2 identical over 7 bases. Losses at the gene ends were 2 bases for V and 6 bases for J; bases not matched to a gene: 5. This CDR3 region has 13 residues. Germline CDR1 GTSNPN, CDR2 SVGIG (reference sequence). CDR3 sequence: CAWSYLAVDTQYF. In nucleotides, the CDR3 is TGTGCCTGGAGTTACCTAGCGGTCGATACGCAGTATTTT. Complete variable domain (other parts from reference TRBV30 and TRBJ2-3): SQTIHQWPATLVQPVGSPLSLECTVEGTSNPNLYWYRQAAGRGLQLLFYSVGIGQISSEVPQNLSASRPQDRQFILSSKKLLLSDSGFYLCAWSYLAVDTQYFGPGTRLTVL.

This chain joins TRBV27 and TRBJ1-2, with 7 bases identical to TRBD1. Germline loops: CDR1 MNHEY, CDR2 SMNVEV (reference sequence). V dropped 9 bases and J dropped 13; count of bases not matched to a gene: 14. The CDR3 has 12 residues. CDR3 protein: CASKGQGDAGTF. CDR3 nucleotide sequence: TGTGCCAGTAAGGGTCAGGGGGACGCGGGCACCTTC.

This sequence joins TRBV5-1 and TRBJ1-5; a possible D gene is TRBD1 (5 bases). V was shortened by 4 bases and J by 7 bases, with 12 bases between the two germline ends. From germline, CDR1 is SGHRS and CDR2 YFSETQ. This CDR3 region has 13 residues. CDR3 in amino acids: CASSPDSGQPQHF. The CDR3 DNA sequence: TGCGCCAGCAGCCCTGACAGTGGCCAGCCCCAGCATTTT.

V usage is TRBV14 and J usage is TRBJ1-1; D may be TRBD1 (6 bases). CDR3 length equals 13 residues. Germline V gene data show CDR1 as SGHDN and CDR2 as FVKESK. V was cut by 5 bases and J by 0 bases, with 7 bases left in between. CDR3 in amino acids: CASSKGVNTEAFF. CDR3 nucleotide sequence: TGTGCCAGCAGCAAGGGGGTGAACACTGAAGCTTTCTTT.

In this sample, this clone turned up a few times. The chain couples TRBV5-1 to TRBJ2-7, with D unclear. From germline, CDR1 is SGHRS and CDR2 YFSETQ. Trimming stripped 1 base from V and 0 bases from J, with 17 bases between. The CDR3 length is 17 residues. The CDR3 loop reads CASSLMDLGTHSYEQYF. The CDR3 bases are TGCGCCAGCAGCTTGATGGATCTAGGCACTCACTCCTACGAGCAGTACTTC.

The CDR3, as DNA: TGTGCCTGGAGTAGAGACAGGGGTGGCAATCAGCCCCAGCATTTT. This translates into CAWSRDRGGNQPQHF. This chain connects TRBV30 to TRBJ1-5, with 8 positions matching TRBD1. The ends lost 2 bases at V and 2 bases at J; junction bases unmatched: 5. This CDR3 comprises 15 residues. Germline assignment: CDR1 GTSNPN and CDR2 SVGIG (reference sequence).

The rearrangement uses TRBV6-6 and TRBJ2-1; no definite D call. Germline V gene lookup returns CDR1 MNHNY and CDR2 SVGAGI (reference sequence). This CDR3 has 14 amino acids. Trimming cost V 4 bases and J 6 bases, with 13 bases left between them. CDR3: CASSLAGVGNEQFF. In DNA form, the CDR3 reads TGTGCCAGCAGTTTGGCCGGAGTCGGCAATGAGCAGTTCTTC.

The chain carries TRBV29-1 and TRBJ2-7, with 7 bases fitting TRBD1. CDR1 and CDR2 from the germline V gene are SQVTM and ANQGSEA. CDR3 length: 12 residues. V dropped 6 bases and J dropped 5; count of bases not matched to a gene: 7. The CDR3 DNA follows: TGCAGCGTCATGGGACAGTTCGACGAGCAGTACTTC. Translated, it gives CSVMGQFDEQYF.

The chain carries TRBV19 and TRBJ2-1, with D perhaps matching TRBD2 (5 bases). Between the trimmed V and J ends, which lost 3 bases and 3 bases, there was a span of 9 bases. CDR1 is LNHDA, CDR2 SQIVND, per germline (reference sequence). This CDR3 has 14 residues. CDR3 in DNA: TGTGCCAGTAGTATGGCGGGTCTCTACAATGAGCAGTTCTTC. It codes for CASSMAGLYNEQFF.

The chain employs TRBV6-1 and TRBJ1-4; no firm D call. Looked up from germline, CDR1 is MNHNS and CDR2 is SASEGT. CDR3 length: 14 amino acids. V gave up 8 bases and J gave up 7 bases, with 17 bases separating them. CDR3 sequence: CASSISGLFEKLFF. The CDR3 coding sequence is TGTGCCAGCTCTATATCTGGGCTATTTGAAAAACTGTTTTTT.

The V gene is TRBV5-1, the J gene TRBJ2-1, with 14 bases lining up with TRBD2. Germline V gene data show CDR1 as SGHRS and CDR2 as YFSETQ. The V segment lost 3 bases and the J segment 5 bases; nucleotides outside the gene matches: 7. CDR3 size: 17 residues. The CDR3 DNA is TGCGCCAGCAGCTCCGGACTAGCGGGAGGCCTAGACAATGAGCAGTTCTTC. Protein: CASSSGLAGGLDNEQFF.

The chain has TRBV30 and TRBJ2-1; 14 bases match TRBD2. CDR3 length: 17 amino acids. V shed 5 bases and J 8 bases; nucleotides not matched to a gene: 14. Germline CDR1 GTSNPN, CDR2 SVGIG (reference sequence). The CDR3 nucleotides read TGTGCCTGGGAATCAGGACTAGCGGGAGGAAGGTTCCATGAGCAGTTCTTC. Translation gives CAWESGLAGGRFHEQFF.

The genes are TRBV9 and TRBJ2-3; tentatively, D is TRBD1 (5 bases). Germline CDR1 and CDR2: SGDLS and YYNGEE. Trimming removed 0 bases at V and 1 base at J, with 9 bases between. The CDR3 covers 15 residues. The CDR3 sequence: CASSVEGWGTDTQYF. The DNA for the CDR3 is TGTGCCAGCAGCGTAGAGGGGTGGGGCACAGATACGCAGTATTTT.

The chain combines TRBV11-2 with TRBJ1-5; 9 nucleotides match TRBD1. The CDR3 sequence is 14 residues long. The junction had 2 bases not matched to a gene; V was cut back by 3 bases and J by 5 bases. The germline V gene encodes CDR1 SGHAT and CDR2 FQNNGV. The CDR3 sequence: CASSFTGGDQPQHF. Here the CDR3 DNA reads TGTGCCAGCAGCTTCACAGGGGGCGATCAGCCCCAGCATTTT.

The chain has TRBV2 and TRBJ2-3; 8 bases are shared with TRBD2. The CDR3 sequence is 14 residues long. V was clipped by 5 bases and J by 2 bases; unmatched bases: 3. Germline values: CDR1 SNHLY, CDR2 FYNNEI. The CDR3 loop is CASSSTSATDTQYF. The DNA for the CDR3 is TGTGCCAGCAGTTCGACTAGCGCCACAGATACGCAGTATTTT.

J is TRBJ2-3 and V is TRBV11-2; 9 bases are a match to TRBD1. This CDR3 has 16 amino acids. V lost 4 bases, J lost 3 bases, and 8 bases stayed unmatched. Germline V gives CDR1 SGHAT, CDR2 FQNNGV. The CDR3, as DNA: TGTGCCAGCAGCTCCCAACAGGGGGCGAGGACAGATACGCAGTATTTT. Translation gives CASSSQQGARTDTQYF.

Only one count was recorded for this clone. The CDR3 DNA is TGTGCCAGCAGGGGAGGGGCAGGGAATCAGCCCCAGCATTTT. It translates to CASRGGAGNQPQHF. The chain joins TRBV15 to TRBJ1-5; tentatively, D is TRBD1 (6 bases). This CDR3 has 14 amino acids. V lost 10 bases and J lost 4, with 17 bases in between. Germline CDR1 and CDR2: LNHNV and YYDKDF (reference sequence).

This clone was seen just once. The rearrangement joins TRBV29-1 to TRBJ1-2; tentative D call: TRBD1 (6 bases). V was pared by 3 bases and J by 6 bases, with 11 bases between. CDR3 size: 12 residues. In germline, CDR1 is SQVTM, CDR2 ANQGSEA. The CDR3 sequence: CSVDEGVNGYTF. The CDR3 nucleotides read TGCAGCGTTGATGAGGGGGTAAATGGCTACACCTTC.

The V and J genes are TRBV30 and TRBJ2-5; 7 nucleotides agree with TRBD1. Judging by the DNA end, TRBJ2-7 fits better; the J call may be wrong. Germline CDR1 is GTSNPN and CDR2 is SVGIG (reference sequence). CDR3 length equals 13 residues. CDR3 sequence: CAWSPRDSYEQYF. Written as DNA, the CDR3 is TGTGCCTGGAGTCCCCGGGACAGCTACGAGCAGTACTTC.

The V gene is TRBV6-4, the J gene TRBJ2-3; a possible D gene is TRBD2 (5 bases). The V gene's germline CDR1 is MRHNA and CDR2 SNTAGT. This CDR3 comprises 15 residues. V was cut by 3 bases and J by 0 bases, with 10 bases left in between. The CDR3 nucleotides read TGTGCCAGCAGTGAGGACGGGGTTAGCACAGATACGCAGTATTTT. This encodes CASSEDGVSTDTQYF.

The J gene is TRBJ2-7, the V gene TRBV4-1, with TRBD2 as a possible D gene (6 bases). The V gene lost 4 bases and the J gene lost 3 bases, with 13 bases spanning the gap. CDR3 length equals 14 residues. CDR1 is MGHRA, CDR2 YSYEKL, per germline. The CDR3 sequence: CASSPYPGGYEQYF. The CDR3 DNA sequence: TGCGCCAGCAGCCCCTACCCCGGGGGCTACGAGCAGTACTTC.

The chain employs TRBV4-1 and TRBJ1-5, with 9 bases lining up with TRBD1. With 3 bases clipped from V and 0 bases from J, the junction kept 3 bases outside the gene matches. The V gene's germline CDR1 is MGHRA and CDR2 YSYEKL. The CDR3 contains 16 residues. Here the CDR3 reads CASSQGQGFSNQPQHF. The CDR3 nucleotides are TGCGCCAGCAGCCAGGGACAGGGATTTAGCAATCAGCCCCAGCATTTT.

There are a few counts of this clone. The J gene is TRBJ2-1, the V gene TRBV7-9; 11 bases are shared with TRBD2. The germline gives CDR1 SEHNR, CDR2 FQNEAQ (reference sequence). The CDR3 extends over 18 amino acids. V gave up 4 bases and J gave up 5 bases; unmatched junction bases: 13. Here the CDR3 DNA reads TGTGCCAGCAGCTCAAGACCCCGTAGCGGGAGGGAGAACAATGAGCAGTTCTTC. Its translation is CASSSRPRSGRENNEQFF.

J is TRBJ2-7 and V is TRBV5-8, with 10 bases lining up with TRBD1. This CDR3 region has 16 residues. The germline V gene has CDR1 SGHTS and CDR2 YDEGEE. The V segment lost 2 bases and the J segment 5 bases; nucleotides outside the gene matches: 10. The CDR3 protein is CASSLTTGQGRNEQYF. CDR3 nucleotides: TGTGCCAGCAGCTTAACTACGGGACAGGGGAGGAACGAGCAGTACTTC.

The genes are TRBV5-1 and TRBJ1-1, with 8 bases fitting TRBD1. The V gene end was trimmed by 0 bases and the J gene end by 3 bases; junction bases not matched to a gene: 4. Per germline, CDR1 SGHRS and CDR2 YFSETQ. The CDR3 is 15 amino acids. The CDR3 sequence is CASSLGGRGHTEAFF. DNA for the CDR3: TGCGCCAGCAGCTTGGGGGGCAGGGGGCACACTGAAGCTTTCTTT.

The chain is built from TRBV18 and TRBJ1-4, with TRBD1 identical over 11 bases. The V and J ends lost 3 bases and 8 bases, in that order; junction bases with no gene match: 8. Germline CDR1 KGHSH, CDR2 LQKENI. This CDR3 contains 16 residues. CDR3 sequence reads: CASSPTGQGAGEKLFF. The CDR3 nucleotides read TGTGCCAGCTCACCTACCGGACAGGGGGCCGGAGAAAAACTGTTTTTT.

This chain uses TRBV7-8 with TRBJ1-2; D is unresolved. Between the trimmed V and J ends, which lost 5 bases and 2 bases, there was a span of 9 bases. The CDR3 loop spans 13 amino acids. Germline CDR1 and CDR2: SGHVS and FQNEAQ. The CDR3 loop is CASSSGQNYGYTF. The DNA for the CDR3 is TGTGCCAGCAGCAGCGGGCAGAACTATGGCTACACCTTC.